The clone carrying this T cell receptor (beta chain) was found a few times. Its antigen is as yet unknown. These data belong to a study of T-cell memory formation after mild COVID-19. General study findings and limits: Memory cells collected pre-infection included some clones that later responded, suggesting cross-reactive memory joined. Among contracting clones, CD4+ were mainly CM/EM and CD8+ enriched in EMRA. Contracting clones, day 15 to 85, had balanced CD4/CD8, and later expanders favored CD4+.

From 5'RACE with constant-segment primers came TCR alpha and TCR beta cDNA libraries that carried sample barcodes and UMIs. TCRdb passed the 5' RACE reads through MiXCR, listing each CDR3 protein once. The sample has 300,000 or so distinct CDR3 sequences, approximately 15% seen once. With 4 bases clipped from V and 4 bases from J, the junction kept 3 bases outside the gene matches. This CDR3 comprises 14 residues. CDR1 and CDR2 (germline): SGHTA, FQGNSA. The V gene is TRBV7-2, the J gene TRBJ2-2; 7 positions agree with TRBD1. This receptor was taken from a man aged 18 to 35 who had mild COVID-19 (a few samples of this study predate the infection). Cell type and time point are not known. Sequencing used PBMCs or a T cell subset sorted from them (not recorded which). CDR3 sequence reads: CASSSTGTTGELFF. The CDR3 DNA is TGTGCCAGCAGCTCGACAGGGACCACCGGGGAGCTGTTTTTT.